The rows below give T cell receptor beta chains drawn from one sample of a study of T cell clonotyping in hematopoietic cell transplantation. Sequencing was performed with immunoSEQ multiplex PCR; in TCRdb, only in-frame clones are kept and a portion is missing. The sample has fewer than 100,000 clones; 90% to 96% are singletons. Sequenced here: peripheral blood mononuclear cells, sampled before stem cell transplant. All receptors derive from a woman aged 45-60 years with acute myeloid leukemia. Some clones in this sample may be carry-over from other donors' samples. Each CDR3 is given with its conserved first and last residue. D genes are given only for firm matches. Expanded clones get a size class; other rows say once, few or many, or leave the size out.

CDR3 DNA: TGTGCCAGCAGGCCTTTCGGGGCTTTAATTCAAGGAGGGCCCCAGCATTTT
CDR3 protein: CASRPFGALIQGGPQHF
D gene: NA
J gene: TRBJ1-5
clone size: NA
V gene: TRBV27

CDR3 DNA: TGTGCCAGCAGTGAAATGGGGAGCTCCTACGAGCAGTACTTC
CDR3 protein: CASSEMGSSYEQYF
D gene: NA
J gene: TRBJ2-7
clone size: NA
V gene: TRBV2

CDR3 DNA: TGCGCCAGCAGTGTGTGGGGACAAGAGTCTTATGGCTACACCTTC
CDR3 protein: CASSVWGQESYGYTF
D gene: NA
J gene: TRBJ1-2
clone size: NA
V gene: TRBV5-1

CDR3 DNA: TGCAGCGAGCGGGAGTGGGTAGGCACAGATACGCAGTATTTT
CDR3 protein: CSEREWVGTDTQYF
D gene: TRBD2
J gene: TRBJ2-3
clone size: NA
V gene: TRBV29-1

CDR3 DNA: TGTGCCAGTAGCAGAGTATCGGGGTCACCCCTCCACTTT
CDR3 protein: CASSRVSGSPLHF
D gene: NA
J gene: TRBJ1-6
clone size: NA
V gene: TRBV19

CDR3 DNA: TGCGCCAGCAGCTCACTAGCGGGAGCGGGTAATGAGCAGTTCTTC
CDR3 protein: CASSSLAGAGNEQFF
D gene: TRBD2
J gene: TRBJ2-1
clone size: once
V gene: TRBV5-1

CDR3 DNA: TGTGCCAGCAGCTTGCGGACGGGGGTAACAGATACGCAGTATTTT
CDR3 protein: CASSLRTGVTDTQYF
D gene: NA
J gene: TRBJ2-3
clone size: NA
V gene: TRBV5-6

CDR3 DNA: TGTGCCAGCAGTGCCGTGGGCGGGACAGGGTACACCGGGGAGCTGTTTTTT
CDR3 protein: CASSAVGGTGYTGELFF
D gene: TRBD1
J gene: TRBJ2-2
clone size: NA
V gene: TRBV6-1

CDR3 DNA: TGTGCTAGCAGCTTAGGGACTAGCGGGAGGGGCAATGAGCAGTTCTTC
CDR3 protein: CASSLGTSGRGNEQFF
D gene: TRBD2
J gene: TRBJ2-1
clone size: NA
V gene: TRBV7-7

CDR3 DNA: TGTGCCAGCAGTTGGCTCACTGACAGGCTATATGGCTACACCTTC
CDR3 protein: CASSWLTDRLYGYTF
D gene: NA
J gene: TRBJ1-2
clone size: NA
V gene: TRBV25-1

CDR3 DNA: TGCAGTGCTGGGGACTACTACGAGCAGTACTTC
CDR3 protein: CSAGDYYEQYF
D gene: TRBD2
J gene: TRBJ2-7
clone size: NA
V gene: TRBV20-1

CDR3 DNA: TGCGCCAGCACCTCTCCCGGGACTAGCGGGACCAATGAGCAGTTCTTC
CDR3 protein: CASTSPGTSGTNEQFF
D gene: TRBD2
J gene: TRBJ2-1
clone size: NA
V gene: TRBV4-1

CDR3 DNA: TGCGCCAGCAGCTTGGGAGCCGATCAGCCCCAGCATTTT
CDR3 protein: CASSLGADQPQHF
D gene: NA
J gene: TRBJ1-5
clone size: NA
V gene: TRBV5-1

CDR3 DNA: TGCGCCAGCAGCTTGGAGCAGGGTGAGGACGAGCAGTACTTC
CDR3 protein: CASSLEQGEDEQYF
D gene: NA
J gene: TRBJ2-7
clone size: NA
V gene: TRBV5-1

CDR3 DNA: TGTGCCACCAGCAGAGACAGGGCCAATCAGCCCCAGCATTTT
CDR3 protein: CATSRDRANQPQHF
D gene: NA
J gene: TRBJ1-5
clone size: NA
V gene: TRBV15

CDR3 DNA: TGTGCCAGCACCGCGGACAGTCGGCTTGTTGGCTACACCTTC
CDR3 protein: CASTADSRLVGYTF
D gene: NA
J gene: TRBJ1-2
clone size: NA
V gene: TRBV7-8

CDR3 DNA: TGCGCCAGCAGCCGCCTTGTCGGGGCTAGCGGGAGCTCGAGGGAAGAGACCCAGTACTTC
CDR3 protein: CASSRLVGASGSSREETQYF
D gene: TRBD2
J gene: TRBJ2-5
clone size: NA
V gene: TRBV4-1

CDR3 DNA: TGTGCCAGCAGGGAGGGGAACACTGAAGCTTTCTTT
CDR3 protein: CASREGNTEAFF
D gene: NA
J gene: TRBJ1-1
clone size: NA
V gene: TRBV28

CDR3 DNA: TGTGCCTGGAGTAATCACGGGACAGGGGTTAATTCACCCCTCCACTTT
CDR3 protein: CAWSNHGTGVNSPLHF
D gene: TRBD1
J gene: TRBJ1-6
clone size: NA
V gene: TRBV30

CDR3 DNA: TGCGCCAGCAGCGGGGTGGATACGCAGTATTTT
CDR3 protein: CASSGVDTQYF
D gene: NA
J gene: TRBJ2-3
clone size: NA
V gene: TRBV10-1

CDR3 DNA: TGCGCCAGCAGCCAGGACAGCTACGAGCAGTACTTC
CDR3 protein: CASSQDSYEQYF
D gene: NA
J gene: TRBJ2-7
clone size: NA
V gene: TRBV5-1

CDR3 DNA: TGTGCCAGCAGGCCACCGCTGTCGAGCACTGAAGCTTTCTTT
CDR3 protein: CASRPPLSSTEAFF
D gene: NA
J gene: TRBJ1-1
clone size: NA
V gene: TRBV6-5

CDR3 DNA: TGTGCCAGCAGTTCCAAAAGGACAGAGAATCAGCCCCAGCATTTT
CDR3 protein: CASSSKRTENQPQHF
D gene: NA
J gene: TRBJ1-5
clone size: NA
V gene: TRBV6-5